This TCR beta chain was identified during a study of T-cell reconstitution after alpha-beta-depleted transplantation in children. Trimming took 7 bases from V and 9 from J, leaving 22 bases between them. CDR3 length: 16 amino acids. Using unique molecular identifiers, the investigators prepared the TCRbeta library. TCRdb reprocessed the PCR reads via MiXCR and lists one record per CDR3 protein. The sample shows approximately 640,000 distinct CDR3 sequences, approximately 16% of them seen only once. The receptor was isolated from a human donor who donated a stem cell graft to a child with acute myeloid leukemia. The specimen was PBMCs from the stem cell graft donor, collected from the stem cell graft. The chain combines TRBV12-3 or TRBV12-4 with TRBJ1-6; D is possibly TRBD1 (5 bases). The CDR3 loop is CASTLTAGGRASPLHF. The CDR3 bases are TGTGCCAGCACCCTCACCGCGGGAGGCAGGGCTTCACCCCTCCACTTT.